The sequence of this T cell receptor (beta chain) was determined in a study of shared clonotypes between healthy human individuals. Losses at the gene ends were 3 bases for V and 0 bases for J; bases not matched to a gene: 7. CDR3 length: 17 residues. The germline V gene encodes CDR1 LNHDA and CDR2 SQIVND (reference sequence). A split of CD4+ cells into CD45RA+ naive and CD45RA-negative memory subsets was performed. Findings of the study overall: Generation probabilities of non-shared clonotypes were lower (relative to those shared by all four donors). A handful of donors showed sharing of about 5.5% of naive CD4 clonotypes.

Using immunoSEQ multiplex PCR, the repertoire was profiled, and TCRdb retains in-frame clones only, with some absent. Here the sample spans roughly 2.6 million clones, about 92% being singletons. Note on this clone: Its matching antigen is unknown.

Sequencing input: naive CD4+ T cells sorted from blood. Subset reported: CD45RA+ positively selected. The chain joins TRBV19 to TRBJ1-1; 10 bases line up with TRBD1. This TCR was recovered from a man aged 18 to 30 in good health. CDR3 in amino acids: CASSISGTGVMNTEAFF. CDR3 bases: TGTGCCAGTAGTATTTCCGGGACAGGGGTAATGAACACTGAAGCTTTCTTT.